This T cell receptor (beta chain) was sequenced for a study of cytomegalovirus exposure and HLA in healthy donors. With 60 Vbeta and 13 Jbeta primers, the PCR was carried out. Assay used: immunoSEQ multiplex PCR; TCRdb lists only in-frame clones, some missing. The sample includes roughly 100,000 clones, more than 65% of them seen just once. This clone was seen a single time. The antigen is undetermined. Points from the study as a whole: A prior analysis recorded that most TCR beta V segments were productive about 87% or about 30% of the time. When analyzed later, a missense DCLRE1C variant was found to be linked to TCR beta V- and J-gene trimming.

Germline CDR1 is SGHTA and CDR2 is FQGNSA. Trimming removed 1 base from V and 2 bases from J; junction bases left unmatched: 3. The CDR3 length is 15 residues. The TCR comes from a middle-aged man in good health and CMV-seropositive. The chain links TRBV7-2 to TRBJ2-7; 9 bases are a match to TRBD2. The sample taken for sequencing was PBMCs. Here the CDR3 reads CASSLGAGGPYEQYF. The CDR3, as DNA: TGTGCCAGCAGCTTAGGTGCGGGGGGGCCCTACGAGCAGTACTTC.